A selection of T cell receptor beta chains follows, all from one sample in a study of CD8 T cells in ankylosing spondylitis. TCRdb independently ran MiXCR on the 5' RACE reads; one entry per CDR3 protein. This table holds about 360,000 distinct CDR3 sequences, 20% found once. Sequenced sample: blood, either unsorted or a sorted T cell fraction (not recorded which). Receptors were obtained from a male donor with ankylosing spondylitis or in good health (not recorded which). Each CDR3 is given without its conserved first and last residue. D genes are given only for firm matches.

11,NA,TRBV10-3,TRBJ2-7,AINERATYEQY
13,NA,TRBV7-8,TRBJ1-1,ASSAPGRGNTEAF
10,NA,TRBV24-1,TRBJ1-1,ATSSGVTEAF
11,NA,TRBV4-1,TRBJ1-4,ASRGPLNEKLF
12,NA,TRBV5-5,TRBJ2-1,ASSLEGPYNEQF
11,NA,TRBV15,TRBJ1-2,ATYREGNYGYT
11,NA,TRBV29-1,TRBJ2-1,SVEDVGGNEQF
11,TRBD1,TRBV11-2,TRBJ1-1,ASSPGGGFGAF
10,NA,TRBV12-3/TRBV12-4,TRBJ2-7,ASSLEFYEQY
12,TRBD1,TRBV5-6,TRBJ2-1,ASSFVQGANEQF
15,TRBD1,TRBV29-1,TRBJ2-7,SVEERGQTRPPYEQY
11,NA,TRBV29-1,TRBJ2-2,SVEEKRGGELF
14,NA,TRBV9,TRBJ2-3,ASSVERGVYTDTQY
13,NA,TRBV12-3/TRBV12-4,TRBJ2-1,ASSLSAGPYNEQF
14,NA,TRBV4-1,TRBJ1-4,ASSQVLQGREEKLF
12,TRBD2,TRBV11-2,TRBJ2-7,ASSLRLAGPEQY
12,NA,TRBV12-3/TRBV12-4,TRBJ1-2,ASSNSGGYYGYT
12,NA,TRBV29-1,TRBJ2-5,SVDHSQGWETQY
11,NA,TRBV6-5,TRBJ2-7,ASSYDRTYEQY
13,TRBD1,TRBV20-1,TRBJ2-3,SARDRGSSTDTQY
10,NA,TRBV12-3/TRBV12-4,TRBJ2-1,ASSPGGYGQF
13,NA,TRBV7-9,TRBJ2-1,ASSLGVQGTNEQF
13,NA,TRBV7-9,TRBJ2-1,ASSPRTLIPNEQF
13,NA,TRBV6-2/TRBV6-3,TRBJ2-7,ASDDLDMDVYEQY
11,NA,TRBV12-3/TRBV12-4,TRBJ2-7,ASSVQGPYEQY
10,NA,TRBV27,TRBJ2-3,ASSLGGGGQY
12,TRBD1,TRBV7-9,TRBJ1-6,ASSSGTGDSPLH
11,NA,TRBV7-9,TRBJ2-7,ASSRMSSYEQY
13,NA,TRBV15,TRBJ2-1,ATSSGGSSYNEQF